The 5 T cell receptor beta chains reported below all come from one sample, sequenced in a study of T cell changes during pregnancy in multiple sclerosis. Clones were sequenced by immunoSEQ multiplex PCR, and TCRdb holds only the in-frame ones, with some missing. The data hold fewer than 30,000 clones, with more than 90% observed a single time. The material was CD4+ T cells from peripheral blood mononuclear cells, obtained in the first trimester of pregnancy. The receptors stem from a female donor with multiple sclerosis, enrolled in a pregnancy study.

The chain links TRBV6-5 to TRBJ2-1; D unresolved. The V end lost 1 base, the J end lost 2 bases, and 6 bases lay between the germline ends. Per germline, CDR1 MNHEY and CDR2 SVGAGI. The CDR3 is 14 residues long. The CDR3 spells CASSYYPTYNEQFF. CDR3 DNA: TGTGCCAGCAGTTACTATCCCACCTACAATGAGCAGTTCTTC.

The chain recombines TRBV4-1 with TRBJ1-2; no definite D call. This CDR3 has 19 residues. Germline V gives CDR1 MGHRA, CDR2 YSYEKL. Trimming cost V 1 base and J 7 bases, with 28 bases left between them. Here the CDR3 DNA reads TGCGCCAGCAGCCAAGTTTGGGGAGACATCGACCCAGGTCGTGCTGGCTACACCTTC. Encoded protein: CASSQVWGDIDPGRAGYTF.

This clone appeared once. V and J are TRBV7-2 and TRBJ2-7; D perhaps matches TRBD2 (6 bases). This CDR3 region has 14 residues. Per the germline V gene, CDR1 is SGHTA and CDR2 is FQGNSA. Trimming removed 0 bases from V and 5 bases from J, with 11 bases in between. The CDR3 spells CASSLAGGSNEQYF. CDR3 nucleotide sequence: TGTGCCAGCAGCTTAGCGGGGGGAAGTAACGAGCAGTACTTC.

The chain employs TRBV25-1 and TRBJ1-1; D might be TRBD1 (6 bases). This CDR3 has 16 residues. Trimming cost V 4 bases and J 4 bases, with 19 bases left between them. Germline CDR1 reads MGHDK; CDR2 reads SYGVNS. The CDR3 loop reads CASSASGYRESTEAFF. DNA for the CDR3: TGTGCCAGCAGTGCCTCGGGGTACAGGGAATCCACTGAAGCTTTCTTT.

The chain has TRBV2 and TRBJ1-3; D gene uncertain. This CDR3 contains 15 residues. Germline V lookup: CDR1 SNHLY, CDR2 FYNNEI. The ends were cut back, 5 bases at V and 3 bases at J, with 14 bases in the middle. In nucleotides, the CDR3 is TGTGCCAGCAGTCCCCGCGGGATCCTTGGAAACACCATATATTTT. Its translation is CASSPRGILGNTIYF.